This T cell receptor (beta chain) was retrieved from a study of OX40 agonist ivuxolimab in advanced cancers. This CDR3 is 14 amino acids long. The ends lost 5 bases at V and 0 bases at J; junction bases unmatched: 1. The germline gives CDR1 LNHDA, CDR2 SQIVND (reference sequence). The data were produced by immunoSEQ multiplex PCR, yet TCRdb's version contains in-frame clones alone and is incomplete. The sample lists tens of thousands of clones, about 90% occurring once. The material sequenced was CD4+ or CD8+ T cells sorted from blood, taken in a trial of the OX40 agonist ivuxolimab. The rearrangement links TRBV19 to TRBJ1-3, with 7 bases matching TRBD1. The TCR sequence derives from an adult with an advanced solid tumor such as melanoma, head and neck, liver or kidney cancer. CDR3 protein: CASSGTVSGNTIYF. The CDR3 DNA reads as TGTGCCAGTAGTGGGACAGTCTCTGGAAACACCATATATTTT.